These 21 T cell receptor beta chains were sequenced from one sample in a study of blood T cell repertoires in COVID-19. The method was immunoSEQ multiplex PCR; TCRdb's version includes in-frame clones alone and lacks a portion of them. Here the sample spans some 200,000 clones, about 88% being singletons. The sequenced material came from peripheral blood. These TCRs come from a man aged 50 to 59 who had recovered from COVID-19.

The V and J genes are TRBV5-1 and TRBJ1-2; 7 bases line up with TRBD1. The CDR3 consists of 14 residues. V shed 0 bases, J shed 14 bases, and the junction held 13 bases outside the gene matches. CDR1 and CDR2 from the germline V gene are SGHRS and YFSETQ. CDR3 sequence (DNA): TGCGCCAGCAGCTTGGGGGGACAGCCCCACGGTGGAACCTTC. Protein sequence: CASSLGGQPHGGTF.

The chain has TRBV19 and TRBJ2-2, with 9 bases aligning to TRBD2. Germline V gives CDR1 LNHDA, CDR2 SQIVND (reference sequence). This CDR3 region has 16 residues. J lost 7 bases, V lost 7 bases, and 13 bases had no gene match. CDR3 DNA: TGTGCCAGTAAAAGGCGGGAGGGCGGGGGCGGCGGGGAGCTGTTTTTT. This codes for CASKRREGGGGGELFF.

The chain has TRBV7-2 and TRBJ2-3; 8 positions match TRBD2. The CDR3 totals 14 residues. Germline lookup yields CDR1 SGHTA and CDR2 FQGNSA. The V segment lost 3 bases and the J segment 4 bases; nucleotides outside the gene matches: 3. CDR3 sequence (DNA): TGTGCCAGCAGCTTCCCGGGACTAGCAGATACGCAGTATTTT. Translating gives CASSFPGLADTQYF.

The chain joins TRBV2 to TRBJ1-1; D unresolved. CDR1 SNHLY and CDR2 FYNNEI come from the germline V gene. Trimming stripped 7 bases from V and 3 bases from J, with 6 bases between. This CDR3 region has 11 residues. CDR3 sequence (DNA): TGTGCCAGCACCCAGTACACTGAAGCTTTCTTT. Encoded protein: CASTQYTEAFF.

This chain connects TRBV29-1 to TRBJ2-1; 8 nucleotides agree with TRBD1. Germline V gene data show CDR1 as SQVTM and CDR2 as ANQGSEA. The V segment lost 4 bases and the J segment 9 bases; nucleotides outside the gene matches: 11. The CDR3 contains 14 residues. Here the CDR3 reads CSVGVEDRGLEQFF. The CDR3 nucleotides read TGCAGCGTTGGAGTAGAAGACAGGGGCCTTGAGCAGTTCTTC.

The chain uses TRBV28 and TRBJ2-3, with 10 bases matching TRBD1. This CDR3 comprises 16 residues. V dropped 3 bases and J dropped 2; count of bases not matched to a gene: 5. CDR1 and CDR2 (germline): MDHEN, SYDVKM. CDR3 region: CASSFFGTGATDTQYF. CDR3 coding DNA: TGTGCCAGCAGTTTTTTCGGGACAGGGGCCACAGATACGCAGTATTTT.

The chain carries TRBV2 and TRBJ2-5, with D possibly TRBD2 on 5 matching bases. The CDR3 loop spans 14 amino acids. Germline assignment: CDR1 SNHLY and CDR2 FYNNEI. V was shortened by 5 bases and J by 4 bases, with 14 bases between the two germline ends. CDR3 sequence reads: CASSPLDGVETQYF. In DNA form, the CDR3 reads TGTGCCAGCAGTCCGTTGGACGGGGTAGAGACCCAGTACTTC.

This chain uses TRBV7-6 with TRBJ2-7; tentative D call: TRBD2 (5 bases). There are 13 residues in the CDR3. With 5 bases removed from V and 11 bases from J, the gap between germline ends came to 19 bases. Germline V gene sequence: CDR1 SGHVS, CDR2 FNYEAQ. This CDR3 reads CASSLSVEGQKYF. As DNA, the CDR3 is TGTGCCAGCAGCCTCTCTGTTGAGGGCCAGAAGTACTTC. The whole variable domain, filled in from reference TRBV7-6 and TRBJ2-7, reads GAGVSQSPRYKVTKRGQDVALRCDPISGHVSLYWYRQALGQGPEFLTYFNYEAQQDKSGLPNDRFSAERPEGSISTLTIQRTEQRDSAMYRCASSLSVEGQKYFGPGTRLTVT.

The CDR3: CATSPGSSYNSPLHF. Written as DNA, the CDR3 is TGTGCCACCAGTCCTGGGAGCTCCTATAATTCACCCCTCCACTTT. The genes are TRBV24-1 and TRBJ1-6, with D hard to call. Trimming shortened V by 6 bases and J by 0 bases, and 8 bases separated the two germline ends. Germline assignment: CDR1 KGHDR and CDR2 SFDVKD. CDR3 length: 15 residues.

This clone was seen more than once but under ten times. The rearrangement joins TRBV28 to TRBJ2-7, with 8 bases that match TRBD2. The junction had 13 bases not matched to a gene; V was cut back by 4 bases and J by 2 bases. The germline gives CDR1 MDHEN, CDR2 SYDVKM. The CDR3 runs 17 residues. CDR3 amino acids: CASSSATSVRGAYEQYF. The CDR3 nucleotides read TGTGCCAGCAGTTCCGCGACTAGCGTCCGTGGGGCCTACGAGCAGTACTTC.

In its sample, this clone was seen once. The gene calls are TRBV9 and TRBJ2-7; TRBD1 is a possible D gene (6 bases). This CDR3 has 14 residues. The V gene lost 3 bases and the J gene lost 7 bases, with 17 bases spanning the gap. Germline CDR1 is SGDLS and CDR2 is YYNGEE. CDR3 loop: CASSAQGSVDEQYF. DNA of the CDR3: TGTGCCAGCAGCGCACAGGGCTCGGTGGATGAGCAGTACTTC.

In its sample, this clone was seen a few times. This chain links TRBV7-9 with TRBJ2-4, with 15 bases aligning to TRBD2. CDR1 SEHNR and CDR2 FQNEAQ come from the germline V gene (reference sequence). The CDR3 is 17 amino acids. The V and J ends lost 4 bases and 6 bases, in that order; junction bases with no gene match: 7. The CDR3 sequence is CASSSDPGLAGGNIQYF. As DNA, the CDR3 is TGTGCCAGCAGCTCCGACCCGGGACTAGCGGGAGGAAACATTCAGTACTTC.

The rearrangement joins TRBV14 to TRBJ2-1; the match to TRBD1 covers 11 bases. CDR3 length: 17 residues. Germline-derived CDR1 and CDR2 are SGHDN and FVKESK. J gave up 9 bases and V 4 bases, and 14 bases lay outside the gene matches. CDR3 bases: TGTGCCAGCAGCCCCACACTGGGGACAGGGGGTAAGGGTGAGCAGTTCTTC. Its translation: CASSPTLGTGGKGEQFF.

The genes are TRBV9 and TRBJ2-7; no clear D gene. CDR3 length: 13 residues. Germline lookup yields CDR1 SGDLS and CDR2 YYNGEE. V was pared by 4 bases and J by 2 bases, with 10 bases between. CDR3 sequence: CASSPNYPYEQYF. The DNA for the CDR3 is TGTGCCAGCAGCCCAAACTATCCCTACGAGCAGTACTTC.

This clone turned up a few times. CDR3 loop: CASSLKSSGSGNTIYF. The CDR3 coding sequence is TGTGCCAGCAGCTTAAAATCGTCCGGCTCTGGAAACACCATATATTTT. This chain links TRBV11-2 with TRBJ1-3; D remains unclear. The germline gives CDR1 SGHAT, CDR2 FQNNGV. Trimming shortened V by 2 bases and J by 0 bases, and 11 bases separated the two germline ends. This CDR3 has 16 amino acids.

The V gene is TRBV6-2 or TRBV6-3, the J gene TRBJ1-5; D is unresolved. Germline lookup yields CDR1 MNHEY and CDR2 SVGEGT. The V gene lost 0 bases and the J gene lost 7 bases, with 10 bases spanning the gap. The CDR3 length is 14 residues. The CDR3: CASSYSMFGQPQHF. CDR3 coding DNA: TGTGCCAGCAGTTACTCGATGTTTGGCCAGCCCCAGCATTTT.

This clone has just a few counts. This rearrangement joins TRBV28 to TRBJ1-6; 7 bases are shared with TRBD1. This CDR3 spans 13 amino acids. The V gene's germline CDR1 is MDHEN and CDR2 SYDVKM. V shed 7 bases, J shed 10 bases, and the junction held 7 bases outside the gene matches. The CDR3, as DNA: TGTGCCAGCACCGGCAGGGGGTTATCACCCCTCCACTTT. Translating gives CASTGRGLSPLHF.

This clone was recorded only once. Other nucleotide sequences from this sample produce the same CDR3. This chain connects TRBV10-3 to TRBJ1-2; D not resolved. The CDR3 runs 14 residues. The germline V gene encodes CDR1 ENHRY and CDR2 SYGVKD. V gave up 0 bases and J gave up 2 bases, with 7 bases separating them. CDR3 residues: CAISESLQNYGYTF. The DNA for the CDR3 is TGTGCCATCAGTGAGTCGCTACAGAACTATGGCTACACCTTC.

V and J are TRBV6-5 and TRBJ2-1; no clear D. Trimming pared 5 bases from V and 0 bases from J, leaving 8 bases between. The CDR3 spans 14 residues. The germline CDR1 and CDR2 sequences are MNHEY and SVGAGI. The CDR3 region has the DNA TGTGCCAGCAGTCCTATTAGCTCCTACAATGAGCAGTTCTTC. It specifies CASSPISSYNEQFF.

The chain uses TRBV5-1 and TRBJ2-1, with D hard to call. The germline V gene encodes CDR1 SGHRS and CDR2 YFSETQ. V shed 4 bases and J shed 9 bases, with 14 bases lying between them. This CDR3 has 13 residues. This CDR3 is CASSDLLRSEQFF. CDR3 coding DNA: TGCGCCAGCAGCGATCTTCTAAGGAGTGAGCAGTTCTTC.

This clone turned up a few times. V usage is TRBV7-9 and J usage is TRBJ2-1; D uncertain. Trimming pared 0 bases from V and 4 bases from J, leaving 13 bases between. This CDR3 spans 16 amino acids. The germline V gene has CDR1 SEHNR and CDR2 FQNEAQ (reference sequence). CDR3 coding DNA: TGTGCCAGCAGCTTAGCCGGGTACATCCGTTACAATGAGCAGTTCTTC. Protein product: CASSLAGYIRYNEQFF.